This T cell receptor (beta chain) was sequenced in a study of OX40 agonist ivuxolimab in advanced cancers. Study-level background: Ivuxolimab was a fully human IgG2 agonistic monoclonal antibody targeting the costimulatory receptor OX40 (CD134). The purpose of peripheral TCRbeta sequencing was to test whether ivuxolimab changed TCR sequence diversity and led to clonal T-cell expansion. Intravenous ivuxolimab was administered to patients every 2 weeks at six dose levels: 0.01, 0.1, 0.3, 1.5, 3 and 10 mg/kg. Patients were allowed to have had prior anti-PD-1, anti-PD-L1 or anti-CTLA-4 therapy, and 40% of the dose-escalation patients had previously received checkpoint inhibitors. In the dose-escalation cohort, 82.7% of patients were male, and the mean age was approximately 64 years, with a range of about 20 to 90. Partial responses occurred in three dose-escalation patients, of whom one had hepatocellular carcinoma and two had cutaneous melanoma. Of the roughly 52 patients in dose escalation, some 19 had hepatocellular carcinoma, some 15 had melanoma, 9 had renal cell carcinoma and 9 had head and neck cancer. The paper describes the monotherapy dose-escalation part (N of about 54 patients) of the phase I trial of ivuxolimab.

What the study reported, not specific to this receptor: Low levels of normalized T-cell clonal expansion were also shown by some nonresponding patients. Antigen specificity was not determined for the clonally expanded peripheral T cells. Clonal expansion of both CD4+ and CD8+ blood T cells was observed from baseline to week 6 at doses 0.1 to 3.0 mg/kg. After ivuxolimab, CD8+ T cells had more expanded clones than CD4+ T cells on average. Partial responders in the 0.1-3.0 mg/kg groups had among the lowest normalized peripheral clonal expansion, especially among CD8+ T cells.

Concerning this clone: Its antigen target is currently unknown. Base qualities are missing; no much larger clone stands one base away.

The trial excluded patients who had a history of autoimmune disease or were on systemic immunosuppression. Peripheral blood for TCR sequencing was collected from all dose cohorts at baseline, on cycle 4 day 1, and on cycle 7 day 1. The samples were drawn from a first-in-human, open-label, multicenter phase I dose-escalation trial of ivuxolimab. Adults with locally advanced or metastatic head and neck squamous cell, hepatocellular, melanoma or renal cell carcinoma were enrolled in the trial. Before TCR sequencing, CD4+ T cells and CD8+ T cells were sorted from peripheral blood as separate populations. Deletion took 2 bases off V and 4 bases off J, with a span of 17 bases between the germline ends. The CDR3 holds 17 amino acids from the cysteine to the phenylalanine. Solely the CDR3 DNA is kept, with 51 bases framed from the first base. From the germline V gene, CDR1 is MDHEN and CDR2 is SYDVKM. To sequence the TCRbeta CDR3 region, genomic DNA was isolated from the sorted cells. The immunoSEQ Assay was used to sequence the TCRbeta CDR3 regions. TCRdb carries this immuneACCESS record with in-frame sequences only. Its versions omit some clonotypes, under half of them owing to an unresolved V gene in the studies checked, with the rest unexplained. The sample table lists around 100,000 clones, roughly 89% of them with a count of one. The ten biggest clones cover under 0.35% of the sample.

Recombination connected TRBV28 to TRBJ1-4, with no reliable assignment of the D segment. The sequence came from an adult with an advanced solid tumor such as melanoma, head and neck, liver or kidney cancer. Sequencing used CD4+ or CD8+ T cells sorted from blood, obtained in a trial of the OX40 agonist ivuxolimab. The bases are TGTGCCAGCAGTTTAATAGGGTTGGCAGCTTTTAATGAAAAACTGTTTTTT. The encoded protein is CASSLIGLAAFNEKLFF.